Each of the 20 T cell receptor beta chains below was sequenced from the same sample in a study of type 1 and type 2 diabetes patients. PCR was run on genomic DNA. The TCR beta CDR3 region was amplified using 30 forward and 13 reverse primers. TCRdb independently ran MiXCR on the multiplex PCR reads; one entry per CDR3 protein. This table holds about 250,000 distinct CDR3 sequences, roughly 50% found once. Sequencing was carried out using peripheral blood mononuclear cells (PBMCs). The receptor source for this set is a man aged 18 to 29 with type 2 diabetes.

The table lists this clonotype with many counts. The chain has TRBV10-2 and TRBJ2-5; D perhaps matches TRBD1 (6 bases). Trimming left V 7 bases short and J 5 bases short, with 17 bases between. CDR1 and CDR2 from the germline V gene are WSHSY and SAAADI. There are 14 residues in the CDR3. CDR3 DNA sequence: TGCGCCAGCAACAGGGAAAGTTTTTGGGAGACCCAGTACTTC. Translated: CASNRESFWETQYF.

This clonotype was detected only a few times. This sequence joins TRBV12-3 or TRBV12-4 and TRBJ2-3, with 8 nucleotides matching TRBD2. The CDR3 totals 13 residues. Trimming removed 7 bases from V and 4 bases from J; junction bases left unmatched: 4. The CDR3 sequence: CASTGGFPDTQYF. In nucleotides, the CDR3 is TGTGCCAGCACGGGGGGGTTCCCAGATACGCAGTATTTT.

The V gene is TRBV9, the J gene TRBJ1-2; D is possibly TRBD1 (6 bases). Trimming stripped 3 bases from V and 7 bases from J, with 13 bases between. Germline values: CDR1 SGDLS, CDR2 YYNGEE. The CDR3 is 13 residues long. The CDR3 DNA reads as TGTGCCAGCAGCGGCGTTAGGGGGGGTGGCTACACCTTC. It specifies CASSGVRGGGYTF.

This clonotype occurred a few times. This chain links TRBV20-1 with TRBJ1-5; D gene uncertain. Germline V gene sequence: CDR1 DFQATT, CDR2 SNEGSKA (reference sequence). Trimming cost V 5 bases and J 4 bases, with 9 bases left between them. The CDR3 has 12 amino acids. CDR3 amino acids: CSAGRQNQPQHF. CDR3 coding DNA: TGCAGTGCTGGGAGGCAAAATCAGCCCCAGCATTTT.

The rearrangement joins TRBV12-3 or TRBV12-4 to TRBJ2-5, with TRBD1 as a possible D gene (5 bases). The CDR3 has 13 amino acids. V was shortened by 10 bases and J by 5 bases, with 17 bases between the two germline ends. DNA of the CDR3: TGTGCCACCTCCTCAGTAGGGGTCGAGACCCAGTACTTC. The encoded protein is CATSSVGVETQYF.

The gene calls are TRBV5-4 and TRBJ1-1, with D hard to call. Germline V gives CDR1 SGHNT, CDR2 YYREEE (reference sequence). V gave up 5 bases and J gave up 0 bases, with 8 bases separating them. The CDR3 sequence is 13 residues long. The CDR3, as DNA: TGTGCCAGCAGGCAGCAGGTGAACACTGAAGCTTTCTTT. Encoded protein: CASRQQVNTEAFF.

V usage is TRBV6-5 and J usage is TRBJ1-1; D remains unclear. The germline CDR1 and CDR2 sequences are MNHEY and SVGAGI. CDR3 length equals 15 residues. Trimming pared 4 bases from V and 5 bases from J, leaving 17 bases between. The CDR3 is CASSFRTEGWTEAFF. The CDR3, as DNA: TGTGCCAGCAGTTTCCGCACGGAAGGATGGACTGAAGCTTTCTTT.

V gene TRBV7-6 combines with J gene TRBJ2-5; 10 bases are shared with TRBD2. With the DNA end fitting TRBJ2-1 better, the J assignment may be wrong. The germline CDR1 and CDR2 sequences are SGHVS and FNYEAQ. The CDR3 is 15 residues long. DNA for the CDR3: TGTGCCAGCAGCCCCCAAGCGGGAGGGCCAGTTGAGCAGTTCTTC. Protein: CASSPQAGGPVEQFF.

The V and J genes are TRBV28 and TRBJ1-2, with a tentative D call TRBD1 (5 bases). Per the germline V gene, CDR1 is MDHEN and CDR2 is SYDVKM. The CDR3 has 15 amino acids. Trimming left V 4 bases short and J 4 bases short, with 16 bases between. The CDR3 DNA is TGTGCCAGCAGTTCAAAGGCCGACAGTAGCTATGGCTACACCTTC. Protein: CASSSKADSSYGYTF.

This chain joins TRBV19 and TRBJ1-5; D not certain. V lost 10 bases to trimming and J lost 0 bases, with 10 bases between them. The CDR3 runs to 13 residues. The germline V gene has CDR1 LNHDA and CDR2 SQIVND (reference sequence). The CDR3 DNA is TGTGCCACCAGTGAGATTAGCAATCAGCCCCAGCATTTT. This translates into CATSEISNQPQHF.

This clonotype was seen a few times. The V gene is TRBV5-5, the J gene TRBJ2-7; a possible D gene is TRBD1 (5 bases). The CDR3 sequence is 15 residues long. Trimming shortened V by 0 bases and J by 0 bases, and 10 bases separated the two germline ends. Germline assignment: CDR1 SGHKS and CDR2 YYEKEE (reference sequence). The CDR3 sequence: CASSLAQGRSYEQYF. The DNA for the CDR3 is TGTGCCAGCAGCTTGGCTCAGGGCCGCTCCTACGAGCAGTACTTC.

This clonotype was seen only a few times. The chain couples TRBV7-8 to TRBJ1-5; D might be TRBD1 (5 bases). Germline V lookup: CDR1 SGHVS, CDR2 FQNEAQ. V gave up 7 bases and J gave up 6 bases, with 19 bases separating them. The CDR3 has 15 amino acids. CDR3 coding DNA: TGTGCCAGCACATTAGGTGGGGCGGCCACTCAGCCCCAGCATTTT. This sequence encodes CASTLGGAATQPQHF.

A few counts support this clonotype. Here the CDR3 reads CASSESMWRQTIHTNYGYTF. CDR3 coding DNA: TGCGCCAGCAGTGAGTCCATGTGGAGACAGACTATCCACACTAACTATGGCTACACCTTC. The chain has TRBV10-2 and TRBJ1-2; weak D call: TRBD1 (5 bases). This CDR3 region has 20 residues. Trimming left V 0 bases short and J 0 bases short, with 23 bases between. Germline CDR1 is WSHSY and CDR2 is SAAADI.

This clonotype was counted only a few times. CDR3: CASSLDVRGQAEAFF. In DNA form, the CDR3 reads TGTGCCAGCAGCTTAGATGTCAGGGGGCAGGCTGAAGCTTTCTTT. The chain uses TRBV11-2 and TRBJ1-1; 8 nucleotides agree with TRBD1. The CDR3 extends over 15 amino acids. V trimming: 0 bases; J trimming: 6 bases; junction bases outside the gene matches: 6. CDR1 and CDR2 (germline): SGHAT, FQNNGV.

This clonotype was found a few times. The rearrangement joins TRBV5-1 to TRBJ1-6; no definite D call. The CDR3 length is 13 residues. Germline values: CDR1 SGHRS, CDR2 YFSETQ. The V end lost 0 bases, the J end lost 9 bases, and 7 bases lay between the germline ends. CDR3 residues: CASSLDLGSPLHF. CDR3 bases: TGCGCCAGCAGCTTGGATTTGGGTTCACCCCTCCACTTT.

This clonotype was counted only a few times. This chain joins TRBV7-2 and TRBJ1-1, with D unresolved. CDR1 and CDR2 from the germline V gene are SGHTA and FQGNSA. There are 14 residues in the CDR3. V shed 1 base and J shed 0 bases, with 6 bases lying between them. CDR3 nucleotides: TGTGCCAGCAGCTTAGGATTCATGAACACTGAAGCTTTCTTT. Translation: CASSLGFMNTEAFF.

J is TRBJ2-7 and V is TRBV30; the match to TRBD2 covers 9 bases. Unmatched junction bases numbered 6, after V lost 1 base and J lost 2 bases. The CDR3 sequence is 15 residues long. CDR1 is GTSNPN and CDR2 is SVGIG in the germline V gene (reference sequence). CDR3 in amino acids: CAWSERLAVTYEQYF. CDR3 in DNA: TGTGCCTGGAGTGAAAGACTAGCGGTCACCTACGAGCAGTACTTC.

The genes are TRBV5-1 and TRBJ1-2; tentative D call: TRBD1 (5 bases). Between the trimmed V and J ends, which lost 6 bases and 0 bases, there was a span of 12 bases. The CDR3 extends over 14 amino acids. Germline V gene lookup returns CDR1 SGHRS and CDR2 YFSETQ. CDR3 protein: CASTRGRTNYGYTF. The CDR3 region has the DNA TGCGCCAGCACTCGGGGGAGGACTAACTATGGCTACACCTTC.

V usage is TRBV19 and J usage is TRBJ1-6; D ambiguous. This CDR3 comprises 17 residues. Germline V CDR1 and CDR2: LNHDA, SQIVND (reference sequence). V was trimmed by 3 bases and J by 4 bases, leaving 16 bases between them. CDR3 DNA sequence: TGTGCCAGTAGTATTTATGGAGTTGGGCGATATAATTCACCCCTCCACTTT. It encodes CASSIYGVGRYNSPLHF.

The V and J genes are TRBV6-1 and TRBJ2-7, with a weak D call TRBD1 (6 bases). Germline V gives CDR1 MNHNS, CDR2 SASEGT. This CDR3 region has 13 residues. Trimming removed 10 bases at V and 4 bases at J, with 17 bases between. CDR3 nucleotide sequence: TGTGCCATTTCCGGGACACGGACATACGAGCAGTACTTC. Translation: CAISGTRTYEQYF.